The text below deals with one T cell receptor beta chain. Its specificity is not known. The source of the sample is a study of cytomegalovirus exposure and HLA in healthy donors. About the study: The study's early data release held some 85 million unique TCRs from HLA-typed donors. General study findings and limits: A highly shared variant cluster was judged a likely technical artifact. Per a prior analysis, the majority of TCR beta V segments were productive roughly 87% or roughly 30% of the time.

V lost 4 bases and J 5 bases, leaving 18 bases between the germline ends. This CDR3 spans 16 amino acids. CDR1 and CDR2 from the germline V gene are SGDLS and YYNGEE. PCR amplification relied on 60 Vbeta primers (plus 13 Jbeta primers). The repertoire was sequenced with immunoSEQ multiplex PCR; TCRdb's copy has only in-frame clones and lacks some. The table shows tens of thousands of clones, with over 55% occurring only once. The clonotype was recovered from a boy aged 5-17 years in good health and CMV-seropositive. The V and J genes are TRBV9 and TRBJ2-2, with D perhaps matching TRBD1 (5 bases). The sample was PBMCs. The CDR3 reads CASSPTMAGWTGELFF. For the CDR3, the DNA is TGTGCCAGCAGCCCAACAATGGCAGGGTGGACCGGGGAGCTGTTTTTT.